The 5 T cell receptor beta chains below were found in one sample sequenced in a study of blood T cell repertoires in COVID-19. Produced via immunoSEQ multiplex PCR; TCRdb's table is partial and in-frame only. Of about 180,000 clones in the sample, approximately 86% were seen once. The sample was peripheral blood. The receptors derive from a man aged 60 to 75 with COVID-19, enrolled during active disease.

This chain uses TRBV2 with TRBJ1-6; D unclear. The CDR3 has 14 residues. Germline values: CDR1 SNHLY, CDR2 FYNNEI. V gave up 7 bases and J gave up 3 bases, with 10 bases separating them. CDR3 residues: CASNSPNYNSPLHF. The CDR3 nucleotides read TGTGCCAGCAACTCCCCAAACTATAATTCACCCCTCCACTTT.

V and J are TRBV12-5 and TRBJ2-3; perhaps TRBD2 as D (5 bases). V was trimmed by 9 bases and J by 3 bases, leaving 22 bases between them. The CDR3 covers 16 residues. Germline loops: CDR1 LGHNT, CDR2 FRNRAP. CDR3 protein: CASSSVPGIFTDTQYF. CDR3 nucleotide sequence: TGTGCTAGCTCCTCAGTACCGGGGATTTTTACAGATACGCAGTATTTT. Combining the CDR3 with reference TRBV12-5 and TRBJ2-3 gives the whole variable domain DARVTQTPRHKVTEMGQEVTMRCQPILGHNTVFWYRQTMMQGLELLAYFRNRAPLDDSGMPKDRFSAEMPDATLATLKIQPSEPRDSAVYFCASSSVPGIFTDTQYFGPGTRLTVL.

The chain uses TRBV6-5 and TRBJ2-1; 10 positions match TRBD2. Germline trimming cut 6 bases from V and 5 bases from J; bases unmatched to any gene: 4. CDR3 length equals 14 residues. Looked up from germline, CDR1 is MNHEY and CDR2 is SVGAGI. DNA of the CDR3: TGTGCCAGCAGATTAGCGGGAGGTAACAATGAGCAGTTCTTC. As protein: CASRLAGGNNEQFF.

The CDR3 is CASSLDGGGGSEQYF. CDR3 in DNA: TGCGCCAGCAGCTTGGACGGCGGGGGCGGCTCAGAGCAGTACTTC. V gene TRBV5-1 combines with J gene TRBJ2-7; possible D gene TRBD2, 7 bases. This CDR3 contains 15 residues. The germline V gene has CDR1 SGHRS and CDR2 YFSETQ. Trimming pared 0 bases from V and 7 bases from J, leaving 17 bases between.

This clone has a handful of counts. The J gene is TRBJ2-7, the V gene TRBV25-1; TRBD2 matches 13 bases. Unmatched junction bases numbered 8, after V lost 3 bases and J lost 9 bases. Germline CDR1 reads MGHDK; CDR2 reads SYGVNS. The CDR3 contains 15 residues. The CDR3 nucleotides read TGTGCCAGCAGTGACTTCTGGACTAGCGGGGGAGTGCAGTACTTC. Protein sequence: CASSDFWTSGGVQYF.